The entry below gives a single T cell receptor beta chain sequence along with its context. It has no known antigen specificity. Per-base qualities were not stored, and no clone one base away is much larger. Preparation of the library involved PCR. At the Johns Hopkins FTIC core, DNA from the cultured CD4+ T cells underwent TCR sequencing with the Oncomine TCR Beta short-read assay. Genomic DNA was extracted from the cultured CD4+ T cells with the QIAamp micro DNA kit. The Oncomine TCR Beta libraries from cultured CD4+ T cells were pooled using unique dual indexes and then sequenced on an Illumina iSeq 100. The study's processing was this. Non-productive sequences were removed, and CDR3s that did not start with C, did not end with F or W, or were shorter than 7 amino acids were discarded. The MANAFEST web application identified antigen-specific clonotypes by comparing peptide-stimulated wells against reference wells and other culture wells. Positive clones required FDR below 0.05, an odds ratio above 5, and productive frequency above 0.1% in at least two of three replicate wells. Clonotypes that were significantly expanded in both SARS-CoV-2 spike wells and at least one common cold coronavirus spike condition were defined as cross-reactive. CDR3 homology was assessed with Levenshtein distances (stringdist) and unrooted phylogenetic trees (ape) in R version 3.6.1. TCRdb's own reprocessing of the public reads used fastp at Q25 and MiXCR and kept productive beta chains. Rows are unified per CDR3 protein, each entry keeping the most common DNA and genes. The V and J calls come from TCRdb's annotation, not from the publication. This sample holds roughly 24,000 distinct CDR3 sequences; around 54% were observed only once. Around 2.8% of the sample comes from the top ten.

Taken with the paper, the label for treatment or condition translates to: roughly 10-day PBMC culture with coronavirus spike peptide pools or control peptides (ViraFEST assay). The ViraFEST assay was used in the study, in which antigen-specific T cells were expanded with peptide pools and expanded clonotypes were subsequently identified by TCR sequencing. Positive SARS-CoV-2 PCR tests in the convalescent patients dated from March to December 2020, before Alpha, Beta and Delta variants emerged in the United States. Each well held approximately 2 million PBMCs cultured in IMDM containing approximately 5% human AB serum and approximately 9.8 IU/ml IL-2, with 8 to 10 ug/ml peptide pools added. Half of the culture medium was replaced with fresh IL-2-containing medium on days 3 and 7. Once the cells had been in culture for roughly 10 days, the EasySep CD4+ T cell isolation kit was used to isolate CD4+ T cells by negative selection. Ficoll-Paque Plus gradient centrifugation was used to isolate PBMCs from whole blood, and the isolated PBMCs were then either used fresh or cryopreserved at -140C. Each culture condition was generally run in triplicate wells.

These data belong to a study of vaccination and CD4 T cells after COVID-19 (dated by TCRdb to between 2022 and 2023). For the study in its entirety: SARS-CoV-2 positivity had been established in the convalescent patients by nasal swab PCR, and mild disease was recorded in some 10 of these patients and severe disease in one. For stimulating the cultures, overlapping spike peptide pools were used, derived from SARS-CoV-2 as well as from the common cold coronaviruses HCoV-NL63, HCoV-OC43 and HCoV-229E. Control cultures used a CEFX viral epitope pool as positive control, an HIV-1 Nef peptide pool as negative control, or no peptide. Post-COVID blood samples from convalescent patients were collected a median of roughly 100 days after diagnosis, with a range of 35 to 161 days. In under 13 COVID-19 convalescent patients and a few infection-naive healthy vaccine recipients, researchers compared the spike-specific CD4+ TCR repertoire from before mRNA vaccination with the repertoire from after. Post-vaccine blood samples were obtained a median of about 72 days after the second vaccine dose, with a range of roughly 14 to 241 days. The convalescent cohort included six males and four females, with two Hispanic individuals, seven Caucasians, two Asians and one multiracial person. Participants received two doses of either the Pfizer-BioNTech BNT162b2 vaccine (n=8) or the Moderna mRNA-1273 vaccine (n=2).

General findings and caveats noted by the study authors: Among convalescent patients, a median roughly 84% of the SARS-CoV-2-reactive clones seen after vaccination appeared only after vaccination, which suggests priming specific to the vaccine. In convalescent patients, nearly all vaccine-specific clones (304 of 307) were found to be mono-reactive for SARS-CoV-2 spike rather than cross-reactive with common cold coronaviruses. Although the median number of SARS-CoV-2-reactive clonotypes went up from 20 to 25 after infection to 38 after vaccination, the increase was not significant. Only a relatively small number of convalescent patients were included in the study, and early timepoints following natural infection were not analyzed.

Sample: CD4+ T cells from blood, cultured in vitro. This receptor was obtained from a human donor who had recovered from COVID-19.

The nucleotides are TGTGCCACCAGTGACGGACAGGGGTTGGGGAATGAGCAGTTCTTC. This sequence encodes CATSDGQGLGNEQFF. Here the chain combines TRBV24-1 and TRBJ2-1; 9 central nucleotides agree with TRBD1. Based on the germline V gene, the CDR1 and CDR2 sequences are KGHDR and SFDVKD. Trimming takes 4 bases off V and 7 bases off J; junction bases not matched to a gene: 7. From its cysteine to its phenylalanine, the CDR3 spans 15 amino acids. Just the 45-base CDR3 DNA is kept, in frame starting at base 1.